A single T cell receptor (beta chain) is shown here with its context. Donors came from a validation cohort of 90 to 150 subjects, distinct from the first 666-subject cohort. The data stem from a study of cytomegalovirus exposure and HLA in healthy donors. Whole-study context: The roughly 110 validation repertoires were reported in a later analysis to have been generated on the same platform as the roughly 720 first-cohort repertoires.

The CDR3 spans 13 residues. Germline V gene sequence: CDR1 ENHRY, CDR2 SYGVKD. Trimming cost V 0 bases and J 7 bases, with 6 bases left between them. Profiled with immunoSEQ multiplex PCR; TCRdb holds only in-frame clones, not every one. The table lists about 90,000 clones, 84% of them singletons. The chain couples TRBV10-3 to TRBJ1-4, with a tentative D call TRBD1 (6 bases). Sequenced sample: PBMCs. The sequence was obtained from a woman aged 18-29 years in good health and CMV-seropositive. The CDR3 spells CAISESQGEKLFF. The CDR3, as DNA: TGTGCCATCAGTGAGTCACAGGGTGAAAAACTGTTTTTT.